The 15 T cell receptor beta chains presented below share a single source sample, sequenced in a study of blood T cell repertoires in COVID-19. TCRdb keeps only in-frame clones here, not all; method: immunoSEQ multiplex PCR. The table records 100,000 to 150,000 clones, around three quarters of them present only once. What was sequenced was peripheral blood. The receptors originated from a man aged 35-49 years with active or convalescent COVID-19.

This clone occurred a few times. V gene TRBV5-1 combines with J gene TRBJ1-4; no reliable D call. Germline-derived CDR1 and CDR2 are SGHRS and YFSETQ. This CDR3 has 14 residues. V lost 5 bases to trimming and J lost 4 bases, with 12 bases between them. The CDR3 bases are TGCGCCAGCAGTGAGGGAGGAAATAATGAAAAACTGTTTTTT. Translated, it gives CASSEGGNNEKLFF.

The CDR3 sequence is CASSDRGWDEKLFF. In DNA, the CDR3 is TGTGCCAGCAGTGACAGGGGATGGGATGAAAAACTGTTTTTT. The V call is TRBV6-1, the J call TRBJ1-4; D might be TRBD1 (6 bases). The CDR3 is 14 amino acids. The germline gives CDR1 MNHNS, CDR2 SASEGT. V gave up 3 bases and J gave up 6 bases, with 11 bases separating them.

The chain couples TRBV28 to TRBJ1-5, with no clear D. Trimming pared 3 bases from V and 7 bases from J, leaving 13 bases between. Germline CDR1 is MDHEN and CDR2 is SYDVKM. The length of the CDR3 is 14 residues. The DNA of the CDR3 is TGTGCCAGCAGTTTTCCCCATGCGAGCCAGCCCCAGCATTTT. Translated: CASSFPHASQPQHF.

J is TRBJ1-6 and V is TRBV7-9; 8 bases line up with TRBD1. V lost 6 bases to trimming and J lost 5 bases; unmatched junction nucleotides: 15. Per germline, CDR1 SEHNR and CDR2 FQNEAQ (reference sequence). The CDR3 sequence is 18 residues long. CDR3 region: CASRDETGVSRDNSPLHF. The CDR3 nucleotides read TGTGCCAGCAGGGACGAGACAGGGGTTAGCAGGGATAATTCACCCCTCCACTTT.

The chain recombines TRBV5-6 with TRBJ1-2; tentative D call: TRBD1 (6 bases). The CDR3 covers 15 residues. V was shortened by 1 base and J by 6 bases, with 16 bases between the two germline ends. Looked up from germline, CDR1 is SGHDT and CDR2 is YYEEEE. CDR3 in DNA: TGTGCCAGCAGCTTGTGGCAGGGGCCCTTCAATGGCTACACCTTC. Its translation: CASSLWQGPFNGYTF.

This clone was found a few times. The rearrangement joins TRBV2 to TRBJ1-4, with D uncertain. This CDR3 comprises 12 residues. The ends were cut back, 4 bases at V and 10 bases at J, with 10 bases in the middle. Germline CDR1 is SNHLY and CDR2 is FYNNEI. The CDR3 bases are TGTGCCAGCAGTGCTGAGTATGGAAAACTGTTTTTT. Its protein product is CASSAEYGKLFF.

The V and J genes are TRBV29-1 and TRBJ1-2; D not resolved. Trimming cost V 4 bases and J 1 base, with 7 bases left between them. Germline values: CDR1 SQVTM, CDR2 ANQGSEA. This CDR3 is 12 amino acids long. The CDR3 spells CSVAGVNYGYTF. For the CDR3, the DNA is TGCAGCGTTGCCGGGGTTAACTATGGCTACACCTTC.

The V call is TRBV6-4, the J call TRBJ2-1; possible D gene TRBD2, 6 bases. Germline V gene sequence: CDR1 MRHNA, CDR2 SNTAGT. The CDR3 runs to 15 residues. V lost 0 bases to trimming and J lost 5 bases, with 11 bases between them. CDR3 region: CASSDSAGINNEQFF. CDR3 bases: TGTGCCAGCAGTGACTCGGCGGGGATAAACAATGAGCAGTTCTTC.

V and J are TRBV4-3 and TRBJ2-1; 9 bases align to TRBD2. CDR3 length: 14 amino acids. Unmatched junction bases numbered 6, after V lost 4 bases and J lost 8 bases. Looked up from germline, CDR1 is LGHNA and CDR2 is YSLEER. As DNA, the CDR3 is TGCGCCAGCAGCCCGAGGGTAGCGGGGGATGAGCAGTTCTTC. Its translation is CASSPRVAGDEQFF.

CDR3 region: CATSRSLGGTKNIQYF. CDR3 DNA sequence: TGTGCCACCAGCAGATCACTCGGGGGAACCAAAAACATTCAGTACTTC. This sequence joins TRBV15 and TRBJ2-4, with TRBD2 as a possible D gene (6 bases). From germline, CDR1 is LNHNV and CDR2 YYDKDF (reference sequence). This CDR3 comprises 16 residues. The ends were cut back, 2 bases at V and 2 bases at J, with 13 bases in the middle. Variable domain in full (rest from reference TRBV15 and TRBJ2-4): DAMVIQNPRYQVTQFGKPVTLSCSQTLNHNVMYWYQQKSSQAPKLLFHYYDKDFNNEADTPDNFQSRRPNTSFCFLDIRSPGLGDTAMYLCATSRSLGGTKNIQYFGAGTRLSVL.

This clone occurred a few times. This chain uses TRBV2 with TRBJ2-3; D possibly corresponds to TRBD2 (6 bases). The ends were cut back, 7 bases at V and 0 bases at J, with 17 bases in the middle. The CDR3 is 16 amino acids. Germline V gives CDR1 SNHLY, CDR2 FYNNEI. As DNA, the CDR3 is TGTGCCAGCACGAGGCTGGGGGGAACTAGCACAGATACGCAGTATTTT. Translated: CASTRLGGTSTDTQYF.

This rearrangement joins TRBV19 to TRBJ2-7; no firm D call. The CDR3 contains 12 residues. Per the germline V gene, CDR1 is LNHDA and CDR2 is SQIVND (reference sequence). Trimming stripped 5 bases from V and 3 bases from J, with 8 bases between. Here the CDR3 reads CASSLPGYEQYF. The CDR3 nucleotides are TGTGCCAGTAGTCTCCCCGGCTACGAGCAGTACTTC.

V is TRBV2 and J is TRBJ1-2, with TRBD1 as a possible D gene (5 bases). Between the trimmed V and J ends, which lost 5 bases and 5 bases, there was a span of 12 bases. Germline CDR1 reads SNHLY; CDR2 reads FYNNEI. This CDR3 is built from 13 residues. CDR3 sequence: CASSHGGDYGYTF. In nucleotides, the CDR3 is TGTGCCAGCAGTCATGGAGGGGATTATGGCTACACCTTC.

The chain has TRBV30 and TRBJ2-3; TRBD2 agrees at 9 bases. The CDR3 spans 16 residues. Germline CDR1 is GTSNPN and CDR2 is SVGIG (reference sequence). The V and J ends lost 1 base and 6 bases, in that order; junction bases with no gene match: 11. The CDR3 loop is CAWSAGAGGPSDTQYF. The DNA of the CDR3 is TGTGCCTGGAGTGCTGGGGCGGGGGGGCCTTCGGATACGCAGTATTTT. The variable domain in full, completed from reference TRBV30 and TRBJ2-3, reads SQTIHQWPATLVQPVGSPLSLECTVEGTSNPNLYWYRQAAGRGLQLLFYSVGIGQISSEVPQNLSASRPQDRQFILSSKKLLLSDSGFYLCAWSAGAGGPSDTQYFGPGTRLTVL.

The chain combines TRBV7-2 with TRBJ1-2, with D perhaps matching TRBD1 (6 bases). V was cut by 4 bases and J by 5 bases, with 11 bases left in between. The CDR3 is 13 residues long. Germline assignment: CDR1 SGHTA and CDR2 FQGNSA. CDR3 in amino acids: CASSSPGVYGYTF. CDR3 nucleotide sequence: TGTGCCAGCAGCTCCCCAGGGGTTTATGGCTACACCTTC. The whole variable domain, remainder taken from reference TRBV7-2 and TRBJ1-2, is GAGVSQSPSNKVTEKGKDVELRCDPISGHTALYWYRQSLGQGLEFLIYFQGNSAPDKSGLPSDRFSAERTGGSVSTLTIQRTQQEDSAVYLCASSSPGVYGYTFGSGTRLTVV.